Each of the 16 T cell receptor beta chains below was sequenced from the same sample in a study of vaccination effects on CD4 cells after COVID-19. ViraFEST expansion of antigen-specific CD4+ T cells with viral peptide pools preceded sequencing. Following culture for more than 9 days, CD4+ T cells were isolated. Vaccine recipients, nucleocapsid antibody negative, had no prior SARS-CoV-2 infection. TCRdb's copy holds only in-frame clones and misses some; the assay was immunoSEQ multiplex PCR. This sample has more than 20,000 clones; roughly 72% occur once, and the top ten carry less than 9.5%. Their cognate antigens are unknown. Source: CD4+ T cells from PBMCs cultured with HCoV-NL63 spike peptides, taken before COVID-19 vaccination. The receptors stem from a human donor who received a COVID-19 vaccine.

J is TRBJ1-1 and V is TRBV6-4; 7 bases are shared with TRBD1. The trim removed 5 bases at V and 7 bases at J, leaving 10 bases unmatched. Germline V gives CDR1 MRHNA, CDR2 SNTAGT. The CDR3 has 14 amino acids. The CDR3 coding sequence is TGTGCCAGCAGTCAGGGGGGCGAAACAAGTGAAGCTTTCTTT. Its protein is CASSQGGETSEAFF.

The chain joins TRBV19 to TRBJ1-1, with D possibly matching TRBD1 (6 bases). V was pared by 5 bases and J by 1 base, with 17 bases between. The CDR3 is 16 residues long. Germline V gene sequence: CDR1 LNHDA, CDR2 SQIVND (reference sequence). CDR3 bases: TGTGCCAGTAGTTTCCTAAGAGGGGGGAAGAACACTGAAGCTTTCTTT. This encodes CASSFLRGGKNTEAFF.

This chain links TRBV24-1 with TRBJ1-2, with D possibly matching TRBD1 (5 bases). The CDR3 has 13 amino acids. Germline V gene sequence: CDR1 KGHDR, CDR2 SFDVKD. Between the trimmed V and J ends, which lost 3 bases and 6 bases, there was a span of 10 bases. CDR3 DNA sequence: TGTGCCACCAGTGATGGGAACAGGAATGGCTACACCTTC. Its translation: CATSDGNRNGYTF.

This rearrangement joins TRBV7-9 to TRBJ1-2, with 7 bases that match TRBD1. Trimming removed 2 bases from V and 8 bases from J; junction bases left unmatched: 2. CDR3 size: 12 residues. In germline, CDR1 is SEHNR, CDR2 FQNEAQ (reference sequence). The CDR3 loop reads CASSLRGLGYTF. In nucleotides, the CDR3 is TGTGCCAGCAGCTTAAGGGGGCTCGGCTACACCTTC.

In nucleotides, the CDR3 is TGTGCCAGCAGCCCCCGGGAAAGCGGGAGAGTCGGGAATGAGCAGTTCTTC. Amino acids: CASSPRESGRVGNEQFF. The V gene is TRBV3-1 (or the pseudogene TRBV3-2), the J gene TRBJ2-1; 8 bases agree with TRBD2. The CDR3 length is 17 residues. The ends lost 4 bases at V and 7 bases at J; junction bases unmatched: 15. Germline values: CDR1 LGHDT, CDR2 YNNKEL (reference sequence).

The chain has TRBV5-5 and TRBJ1-5; D remains ambiguous. The CDR3 covers 16 residues. V gave up 3 bases and J gave up 11 bases, with 24 bases separating them. CDR1 SGHKS and CDR2 YYEKEE come from the germline V gene (reference sequence). CDR3 sequence (DNA): TGTGCCAGCAGCTCGGAGGGTGGCTACGGCCCAGCGGCCCAGCATTTT. This gives the protein CASSSEGGYGPAAQHF.

The genes are TRBV30 and TRBJ2-1; TRBD2 agrees at 12 bases. Trimming removed 1 base from V and 15 bases from J; junction bases left unmatched: 13. This CDR3 spans 15 amino acids. Germline V gene data show CDR1 as GTSNPN and CDR2 as SVGIG (reference sequence). The CDR3 region is CAWSELGASGGAGFF. CDR3 DNA: TGTGCCTGGAGTGAATTGGGCGCTAGCGGGGGGGCGGGGTTCTTC.

Turning to this clone: Mismatch with germline at one junction end may stem from a read error. The J gene is TRBJ1-2, the V gene TRBV9; TRBD1 matches 9 bases. This CDR3 is 14 amino acids long. The germline CDR1 and CDR2 sequences are SGDLS and YYNGEE. The CDR3 loop reads CASSRGQGNSGYTF. The CDR3 region has the DNA TGTGCCAGCAGCCGCGGACAGGGGAACTCTGGCTACACCTTC.

J is TRBJ2-7 and V is TRBV25-1; D gene ambiguous. There are 12 residues in the CDR3. Germline lookup yields CDR1 MGHDK and CDR2 SYGVNS. V lost 1 base and J 0 bases, leaving 1 base between the germline ends. The CDR3 reads CASSESSYEQYF. The CDR3 DNA reads as TGTGCCAGCAGTGAATCCTCCTACGAGCAGTACTTC.

The V call is TRBV5-1, the J call TRBJ2-2; D ambiguous. Germline V lookup: CDR1 SGHRS, CDR2 YFSETQ. Deletions cut 0 bases from V and 2 bases from J, with 14 bases between. The CDR3 length is 17 residues. This chain's CDR3 is CASSLAGSGLNTGELFF. CDR3 bases: TGCGCCAGCAGCTTGGCCGGGTCCGGGCTAAACACCGGGGAGCTGTTTTTT.

The chain joins TRBV12-3 or TRBV12-4 to TRBJ2-7; no firm D call. V gave up 2 bases and J gave up 1 base, with 3 bases separating them. The CDR3 consists of 12 residues. This CDR3 reads CASSLTSYEQYF. CDR3 coding DNA: TGTGCCAGCAGTTTAACTTCCTACGAGCAGTACTTC.

V gene TRBV6-6 combines with J gene TRBJ1-3; D unclear. Germline-derived CDR1 and CDR2 are MNHNY and SVGAGI (reference sequence). The CDR3 covers 15 residues. The V end was cut by 6 bases, the J end by 0 bases, with 12 bases between. CDR3 amino acids: CASRRDGISGNTIYF. CDR3 coding DNA: TGTGCCAGCAGACGCGACGGAATCTCTGGAAACACCATATATTTT.

This clone has a handful of counts. CDR3 bases: TGTGCCAGCAGTTTGTCAGGGGGCGGGCGTATTGAAGCTTTCTTT. Translating gives CASSLSGGGRIEAFF. The chain uses TRBV27 and TRBJ1-1; the match to TRBD1 covers 8 bases. With 3 bases clipped from V and 7 bases from J, the junction kept 10 bases outside the gene matches. This CDR3 has 15 amino acids. The germline V gene encodes CDR1 MNHEY and CDR2 SMNVEV (reference sequence).

The rearrangement uses TRBV29-1 and TRBJ2-3, with TRBD2 matching over 13 bases. Germline values: CDR1 SQVTM, CDR2 ANQGSEA. Germline trimming cut 6 bases from V and 1 base from J; bases unmatched to any gene: 10. CDR3 length: 17 residues. CDR3 sequence reads: CSVRGLAGHTRTDTQYF. CDR3 in DNA: TGCAGCGTCCGGGGACTAGCGGGACATACCCGCACAGATACGCAGTATTTT.

The chain links TRBV6-5 to TRBJ1-1, with D tentatively TRBD1 (5 bases). Deletions cut 11 bases from V and 6 bases from J, with 10 bases between. This CDR3 comprises 10 residues. Germline V gene sequence: CDR1 MNHEY, CDR2 SVGAGI. DNA for the CDR3: TGTGCCGCCAGGGATTCTGAAGCTTTCTTT. Protein product: CAARDSEAFF.

This chain uses TRBV21-1 with TRBJ2-1; the table's D gene call, TRBD2, was not cross checked with the DNA. TRBV21-1 is a listed pseudogene. This CDR3 region has 14 residues. This CDR3 is CASSKNERGYEQFF. The CDR3 DNA follows: TGTGCCAGCAGCAAAAACGAGCGGGGGTATGAGCAGTTCTTC.